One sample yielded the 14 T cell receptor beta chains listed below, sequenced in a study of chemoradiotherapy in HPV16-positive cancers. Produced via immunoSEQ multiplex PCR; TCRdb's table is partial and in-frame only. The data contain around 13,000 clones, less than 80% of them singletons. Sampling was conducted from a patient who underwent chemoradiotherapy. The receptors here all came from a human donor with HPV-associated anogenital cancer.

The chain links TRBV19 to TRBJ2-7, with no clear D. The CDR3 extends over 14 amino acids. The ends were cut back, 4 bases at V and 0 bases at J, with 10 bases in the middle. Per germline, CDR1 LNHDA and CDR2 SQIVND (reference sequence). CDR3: CASSTNDGSYEQYF. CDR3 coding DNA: TGTGCCAGTAGTACCAATGACGGCTCCTACGAGCAGTACTTC.

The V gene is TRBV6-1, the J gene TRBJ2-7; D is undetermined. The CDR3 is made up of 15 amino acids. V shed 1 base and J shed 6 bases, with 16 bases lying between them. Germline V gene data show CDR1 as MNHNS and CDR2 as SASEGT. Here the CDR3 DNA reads TGTGCCAGCAGTGAAGGTAACACATCCTGGGGCGAGCAGTACTTC. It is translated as CASSEGNTSWGEQYF.

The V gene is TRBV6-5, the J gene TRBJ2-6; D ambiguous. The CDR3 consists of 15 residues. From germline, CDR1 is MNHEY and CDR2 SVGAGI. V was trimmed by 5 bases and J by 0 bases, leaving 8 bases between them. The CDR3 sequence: CASSRQVSGANVLTF. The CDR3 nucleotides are TGTGCCAGCAGTAGGCAGGTCTCTGGGGCCAACGTCCTGACTTTC.

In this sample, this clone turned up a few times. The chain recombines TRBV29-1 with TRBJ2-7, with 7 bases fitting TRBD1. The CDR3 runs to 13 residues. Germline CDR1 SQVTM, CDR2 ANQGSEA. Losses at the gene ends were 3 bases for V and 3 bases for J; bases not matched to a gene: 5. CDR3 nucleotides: TGCAGCGTTGAGGCAGGACAGGACTACGAGCAGTACTTC. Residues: CSVEAGQDYEQYF.

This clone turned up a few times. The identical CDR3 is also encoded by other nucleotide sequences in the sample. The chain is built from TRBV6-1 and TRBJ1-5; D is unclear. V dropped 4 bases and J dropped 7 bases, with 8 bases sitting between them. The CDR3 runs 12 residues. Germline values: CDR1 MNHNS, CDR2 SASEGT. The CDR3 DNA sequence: TGTGCCAGCAGTGTGGGCGGGCAGCCCCAGCATTTT. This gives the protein CASSVGGQPQHF.

As DNA, the CDR3 is TGTGCCAGCAGCCGGGGGGGGTCTGGGGCCAACGTCCTGACTTTC. This codes for CASSRGGSGANVLTF. This chain links TRBV27 with TRBJ2-6; TRBD2 matches 8 bases. The germline CDR1 and CDR2 sequences are MNHEY and SMNVEV (reference sequence). V trimming: 6 bases; J trimming: 1 base; junction bases outside the gene matches: 2. CDR3 length: 15 amino acids.

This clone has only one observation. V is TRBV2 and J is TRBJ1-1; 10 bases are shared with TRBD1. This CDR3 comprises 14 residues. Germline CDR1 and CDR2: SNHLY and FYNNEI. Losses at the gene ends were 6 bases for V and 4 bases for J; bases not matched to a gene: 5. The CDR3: CASRDRGLGTEAFF. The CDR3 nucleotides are TGTGCCAGCAGGGACAGGGGGTTGGGCACTGAAGCTTTCTTT.

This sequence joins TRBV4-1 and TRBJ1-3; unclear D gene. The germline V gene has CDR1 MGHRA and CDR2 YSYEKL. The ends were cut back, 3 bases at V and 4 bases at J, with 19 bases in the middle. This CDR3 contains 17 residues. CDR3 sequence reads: CASSQLDRHTTGNTIYF. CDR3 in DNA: TGCGCCAGCAGCCAGCTGGACCGCCACACGACAGGAAACACCATATATTTT.

The CDR3 sequence: CASSIRQGEAFF. The CDR3 DNA reads as TGTGCCAGTAGTATTCGGCAAGGTGAAGCTTTCTTT. This chain links TRBV19 with TRBJ1-1; no reliable D call. The V end was cut by 3 bases, the J end by 7 bases, with 9 bases between. From germline, CDR1 is LNHDA and CDR2 SQIVND (reference sequence). The CDR3 runs 12 residues.

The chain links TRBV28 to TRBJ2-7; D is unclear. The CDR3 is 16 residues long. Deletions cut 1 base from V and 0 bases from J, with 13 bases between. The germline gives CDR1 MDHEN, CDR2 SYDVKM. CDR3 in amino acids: CASSLSWHPSSYEQYF. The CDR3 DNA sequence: TGTGCCAGCAGTTTATCTTGGCATCCGAGCTCCTACGAGCAGTACTTC.

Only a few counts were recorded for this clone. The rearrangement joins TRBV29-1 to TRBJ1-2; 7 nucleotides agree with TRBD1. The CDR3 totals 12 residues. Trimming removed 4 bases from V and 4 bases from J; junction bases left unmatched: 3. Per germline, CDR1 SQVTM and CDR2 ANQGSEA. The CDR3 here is CSVGDSLYGYTF. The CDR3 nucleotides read TGCAGCGTTGGGGACAGTCTCTATGGCTACACCTTC.

CDR3 amino acids: CASSQAQAGPGLLSYNEQFF. The CDR3 DNA follows: TGCGCCAGCAGCCAAGCTCAAGCGGGACCGGGACTACTCTCCTACAATGAGCAGTTCTTC. This chain connects TRBV4-3 to TRBJ2-1, with 7 bases aligning to TRBD2. Germline CDR1 and CDR2: LGHNA and YSLEER. V trimming: 1 base; J trimming: 0 bases; junction bases outside the gene matches: 15. CDR3 length: 20 residues.

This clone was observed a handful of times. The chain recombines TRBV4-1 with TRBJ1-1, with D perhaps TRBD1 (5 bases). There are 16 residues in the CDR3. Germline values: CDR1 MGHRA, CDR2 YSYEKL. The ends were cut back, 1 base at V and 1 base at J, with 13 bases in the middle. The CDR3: CASSQGAGRRNTEAFF. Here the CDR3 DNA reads TGCGCCAGCAGCCAAGGGGCAGGGCGGCGGAACACTGAAGCTTTCTTT.

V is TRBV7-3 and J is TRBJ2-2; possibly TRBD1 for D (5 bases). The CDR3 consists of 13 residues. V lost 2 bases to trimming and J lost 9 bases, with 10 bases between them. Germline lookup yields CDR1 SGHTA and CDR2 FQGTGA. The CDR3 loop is CASSLGDSRELFF. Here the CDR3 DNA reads TGTGCCAGCAGCTTAGGCGACAGCCGGGAGCTGTTTTTT.